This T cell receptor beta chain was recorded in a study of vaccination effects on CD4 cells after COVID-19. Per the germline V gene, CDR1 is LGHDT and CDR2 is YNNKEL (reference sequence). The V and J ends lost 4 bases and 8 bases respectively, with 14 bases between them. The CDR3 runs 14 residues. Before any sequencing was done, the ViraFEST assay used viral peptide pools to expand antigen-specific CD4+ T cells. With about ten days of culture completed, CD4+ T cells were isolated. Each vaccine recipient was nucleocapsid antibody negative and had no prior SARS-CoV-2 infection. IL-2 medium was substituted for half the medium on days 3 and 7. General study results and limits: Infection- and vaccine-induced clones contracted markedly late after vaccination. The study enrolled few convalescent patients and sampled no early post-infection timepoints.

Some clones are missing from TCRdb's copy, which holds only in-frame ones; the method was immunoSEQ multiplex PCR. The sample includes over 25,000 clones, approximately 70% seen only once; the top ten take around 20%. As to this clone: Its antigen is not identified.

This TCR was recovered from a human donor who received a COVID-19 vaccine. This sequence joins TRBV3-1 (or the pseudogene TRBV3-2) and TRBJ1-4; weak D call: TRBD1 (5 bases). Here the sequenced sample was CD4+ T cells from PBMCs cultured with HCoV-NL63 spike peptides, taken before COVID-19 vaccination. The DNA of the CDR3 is TGTGCCAGCAGCCGTTACGGGGCCGGGGAAAAACTGTTTTTT. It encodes CASSRYGAGEKLFF.